The sequence of this TCR beta chain was determined in a study of blood T cell repertoires in COVID-19. Study overall: Samples taken during acute and convalescent COVID-19 were collected in the United States, Italy and Spain. Sample material is recorded as cDNA or gDNA derived from T cells, B-cell-depleted T cells, or PBMCs.

CDR3 length: 14 amino acids. Trimming removed 7 bases from V and 1 base from J; junction bases left unmatched: 3. Per germline, CDR1 SGHRS and CDR2 YFSETQ. Original processing methods: Estimates of nucleated cell counts were drawn from the amplification of reference gene primers. TCRdb's copy holds only in-frame clones and misses some; the assay was immunoSEQ multiplex PCR. The DNA was the basis for D and trimming; V, J and clone size are from that table. Of a few hundred thousand clones in the sample, roughly 88% were seen once. The sequence was obtained from a man aged 35-49 years who had recovered from COVID-19. The genes are TRBV5-1 and TRBJ2-5; 11 bases are a match to TRBD1. Sequencing was performed on peripheral blood. The CDR3 nucleotides read TGCGCCAGCGCGGGGACAGGGGGCCAAGAGACCCAGTACTTC. It encodes CASAGTGGQETQYF. Full variable domain (missing parts from reference TRBV5-1 and TRBJ2-5): KAGVTQTPRYLIKTRGQQVTLSCSPISGHRSVSWYQQTPGQGLQFLFEYFSETQRNKGNFPGRFSGRQFSNSRSEMNVSTLELGDSALYLCASAGTGGQETQYFGPGTRLLVL.